This T cell receptor (beta chain) was sequenced in a study of human T cells and chemical hapten exposure (dated by TCRdb to about 2021). With respect to the entire study: For sensitization, 2% DPC in acetone was applied to a 2 cm by 2 cm area of upper inner arm skin. The libraries were sequenced as a pool, and the TCR yield per sample differed mostly because of small variations in library volumes within the pool. Throughout the study period of about 23 weeks, patients also received therapeutic DPC doses to the scalp every week. Blood samples were taken from patients before sensitization (week 0) and then at 2, 6 and about 24 weeks after DPC sensitization. Alopecia areata with under or over 50% scalp involvement, alopecia totalis and alopecia universalis were represented in the patient cohort, which was mostly female. This study followed changes in the peripheral blood TCR repertoire in vivo during primary and secondary sensitization of alopecia patients to the hapten diphenylcyclopropenone (DPC). Patch testing was done on the upper back using Finn chambers containing 0.01% DPC, and results were scored after 6 days according to International Contact Dermatitis Research Group standards. Under 30 alopecia patients gave blood for TCR sequencing at one to four time points (pre-sensitization, 2, 6 and 24 weeks). The paper as a whole reports these results and caveats: The number of TCRs above 1 in 1000 frequency did not change with DPC sensitization; there was no evidence of global repertoire structure alterations. Expanded TCRs formed significantly more large CDR3 similarity clusters than pre-sensitization or healthy control sets, consistent with antigen-driven responses. Because all patients had alopecia, a presumed autoimmune disease, the immune response of the patients might differ from that of healthy individuals. After repeated subsampling, changes were observed in the strength of the expansion versus patch-test correlation and in the threshold at which the correlation became significant. The number of PT1 expanded TCRs positively correlated with patch test score, significant at thresholds 8, 16 and 32 but not 4.

The time point label here, explained by the study, means: patch test 1, 2 weeks after DPC sensitization. The sample's treatment or condition label, decoded: therapeutic diphenylcyclopropenone sensitization with weekly scalp DPC. Blood at each patch-test visit was drawn before the patch test was applied. Patients were eligible if aged 18 to 70, diagnosed with alopecia and judged suitable for DPC therapy, and pregnant patients were excluded. Total RNA was isolated from unfractionated whole blood collected in Tempus Blood RNA tubes. This clonotype was recorded at least ten times. Its specific antigen is unknown. The junction and the germline gene differ at one end; a read error may be behind it. The cysteine opens and the phenylalanine closes a CDR3 of 15 amino acids. Just CDR3 DNA is preserved here, 45 bases in frame from base 1. The library was obtained by RACE. Sequenced on a NextSeq 500. During library preparation, unique molecular identifiers were attached to individual cDNA molecules so that TCRs could be counted in a quantitative, reproducible way. Both TCR alpha and TCR beta chains were sequenced from each blood RNA sample. On the authors' methods: Samples had a median of roughly 91,000 TCRs, with a range from about 23,224 to 750,000. The Decombinator software suite was used to annotate V, J and CDR3 in the TCR reads. For PS versus PT1 abundance plots, all samples were subsampled to the same number of TCRs (28,000). Expanded TCRs were defined as absent before sensitization and observed at least eight times at the 2-week time point. TCRdb reprocessing: public reads trimmed at Q25 with fastp, clones called with MiXCR, in-frame beta chains kept. Rows matching on CDR3 protein sequence are summarized as one entry with the most common DNA and genes. TCRdb, rather than the study authors, made the V and J calls. The sample has about 380,000 distinct CDR3 sequences on record, roughly 5% of them singletons. The ten largest clones represent over 2% of the sample.

The sequence was obtained from a woman between 45 and 65 years old with alopecia areata. Some clones in this sample may be carry-over from other donors' samples. In this chain, TRBV12-3 or TRBV12-4 is recombined with TRBJ2-3; the D gene assignment is perhaps TRBD1 or TRBD2, with each matching 5 bases. This specimen was whole blood, taken in connection with sensitization to the hapten diphenylcyclopropenone (DPC). For the CDR3, the sequence is CASSFGTPSTDTQYF. The DNA sequence is given as TGTGCCAGCAGTTTTGGGACGCCTAGCACAGATACTCAGTATTTT.